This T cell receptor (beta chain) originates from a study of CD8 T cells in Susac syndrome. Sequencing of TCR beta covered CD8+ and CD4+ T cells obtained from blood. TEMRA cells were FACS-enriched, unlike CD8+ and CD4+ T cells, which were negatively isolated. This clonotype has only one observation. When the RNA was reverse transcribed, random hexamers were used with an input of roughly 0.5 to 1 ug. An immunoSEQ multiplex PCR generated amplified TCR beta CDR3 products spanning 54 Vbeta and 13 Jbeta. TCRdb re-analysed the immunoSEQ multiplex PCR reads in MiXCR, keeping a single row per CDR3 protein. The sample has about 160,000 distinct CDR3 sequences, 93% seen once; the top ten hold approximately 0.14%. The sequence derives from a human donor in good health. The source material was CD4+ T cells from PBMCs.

This CDR3 reads CSVERGSGGDTQYF. CDR3 coding DNA: TGCAGCGTTGAAAGGGGAAGCGGGGGAGATACGCAGTATTTT. This chain connects TRBV29-1 to TRBJ2-3; 8 bases align to TRBD2. The V and J ends lost 2 bases and 5 bases, in that order; junction bases with no gene match: 6. CDR1 is SQVTM and CDR2 is ANQGSEA in the germline V gene. The CDR3 length is 14 residues.